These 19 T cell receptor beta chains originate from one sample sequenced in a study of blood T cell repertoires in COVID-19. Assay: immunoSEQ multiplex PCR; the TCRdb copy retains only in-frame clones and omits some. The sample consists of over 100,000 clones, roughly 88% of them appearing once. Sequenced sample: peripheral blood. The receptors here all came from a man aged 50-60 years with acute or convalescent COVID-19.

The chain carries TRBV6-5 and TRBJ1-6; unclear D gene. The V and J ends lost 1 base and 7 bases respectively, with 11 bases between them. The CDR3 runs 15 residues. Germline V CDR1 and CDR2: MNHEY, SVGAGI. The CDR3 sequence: CASSYLVSANSPLHF. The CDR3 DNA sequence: TGTGCCAGCAGTTACTTAGTCTCTGCGAATTCACCCCTCCACTTT.

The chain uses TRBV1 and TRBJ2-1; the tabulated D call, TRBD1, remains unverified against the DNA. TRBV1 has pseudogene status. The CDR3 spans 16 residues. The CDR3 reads CTSNSRDTGWNNEQFF. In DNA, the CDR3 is TGCACCAGCAACTCCCGGGACACCGGGTGGAACAATGAGCAGTTCTTC.

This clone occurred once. The CDR3 sequence is CASSSFDRTGHTEAFF. For the CDR3, the DNA is TGTGCCAGCAGCTCCTTCGACAGGACAGGTCACACTGAAGCTTTCTTT. The chain combines TRBV7-2 with TRBJ1-1; 7 nucleotides agree with TRBD1. The CDR3 contains 16 residues. Per the germline V gene, CDR1 is SGHTA and CDR2 is FQGNSA. V gave up 4 bases and J gave up 3 bases; unmatched junction bases: 11.

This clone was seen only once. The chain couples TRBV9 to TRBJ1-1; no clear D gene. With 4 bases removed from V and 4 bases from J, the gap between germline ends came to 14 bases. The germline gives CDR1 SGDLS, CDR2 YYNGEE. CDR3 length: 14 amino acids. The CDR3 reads CASSSQVMVTEAFF. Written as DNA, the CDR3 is TGTGCCAGCAGCTCCCAGGTGATGGTCACTGAAGCTTTCTTT.

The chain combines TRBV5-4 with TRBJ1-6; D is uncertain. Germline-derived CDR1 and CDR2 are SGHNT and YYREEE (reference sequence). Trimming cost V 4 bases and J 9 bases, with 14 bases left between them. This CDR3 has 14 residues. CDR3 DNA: TGTGCCAGCAGCCGAGGATTTGGGAGTTCACCCCTCCACTTT. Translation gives CASSRGFGSSPLHF.

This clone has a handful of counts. In nucleotides, the CDR3 is TGTGCCTGGAGTGTACCGGGTTCCCAGCCCCAGCATTTT. Translating gives CAWSVPGSQPQHF. The V and J genes are TRBV30 and TRBJ1-5; unclear D gene. V lost 0 bases and J 7 bases, leaving 10 bases between the germline ends. CDR3 length equals 13 residues. Germline V gene data show CDR1 as GTSNPN and CDR2 as SVGIG (reference sequence).

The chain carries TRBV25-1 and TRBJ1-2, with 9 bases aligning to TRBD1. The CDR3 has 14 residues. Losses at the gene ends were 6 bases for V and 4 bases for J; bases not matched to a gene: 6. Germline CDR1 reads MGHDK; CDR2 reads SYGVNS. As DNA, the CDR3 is TGTGCCAGCAGCTGGGACAGGGAGGTCTATGGCTACACCTTC. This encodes CASSWDREVYGYTF.

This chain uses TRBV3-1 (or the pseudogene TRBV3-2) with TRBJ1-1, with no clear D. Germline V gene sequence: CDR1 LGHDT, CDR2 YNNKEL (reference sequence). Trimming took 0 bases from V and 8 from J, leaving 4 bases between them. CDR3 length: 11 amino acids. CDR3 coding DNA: TGTGCCAGCAGCCAAGAGACAGAAGCTTTCTTT. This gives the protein CASSQETEAFF.

CDR3 amino acids: CASSLDRDYNSPLHF. The CDR3 region has the DNA TGTGCCAGCAGCTTGGATCGGGATTATAATTCACCCCTCCACTTT. The genes are TRBV5-6 and TRBJ1-6, with D uncertain. With 0 bases removed from V and 4 bases from J, the gap between germline ends came to 8 bases. Germline CDR1 is SGHDT and CDR2 is YYEEEE. The CDR3 runs 15 residues.

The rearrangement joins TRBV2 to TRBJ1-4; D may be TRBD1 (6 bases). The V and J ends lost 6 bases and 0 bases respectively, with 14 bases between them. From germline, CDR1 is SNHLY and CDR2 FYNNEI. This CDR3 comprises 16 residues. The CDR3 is CASSPPPGATNEKLFF. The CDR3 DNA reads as TGTGCCAGCAGCCCCCCCCCAGGGGCAACTAATGAAAAACTGTTTTTT. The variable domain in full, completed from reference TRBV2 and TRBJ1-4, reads EPEVTQTPSHQVTQMGQEVILRCVPISNHLYFYWYRQILGQKVEFLVSFYNNEISEKSEIFDDQFSVERPDGSNFTLKIRSTKLEDSAMYFCASSPPPGATNEKLFFGSGTQLSVL.

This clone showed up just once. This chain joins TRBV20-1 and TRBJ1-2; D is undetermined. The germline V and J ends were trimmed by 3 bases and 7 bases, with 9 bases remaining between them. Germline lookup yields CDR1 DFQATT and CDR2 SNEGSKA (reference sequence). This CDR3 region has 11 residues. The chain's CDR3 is CSARPARGYTF. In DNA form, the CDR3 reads TGCAGTGCTAGGCCAGCGCGTGGCTACACCTTC.

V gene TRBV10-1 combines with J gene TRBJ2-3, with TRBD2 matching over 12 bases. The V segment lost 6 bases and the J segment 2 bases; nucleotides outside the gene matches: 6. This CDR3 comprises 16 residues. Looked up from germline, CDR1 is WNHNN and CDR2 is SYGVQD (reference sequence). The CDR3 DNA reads TGCGCCAGCAGGTCCGGACTAGCGGGATACACAGATACGCAGTATTTT. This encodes CASRSGLAGYTDTQYF.

The CDR3 sequence is CASSLRYGTSGEDEQFF. CDR3 coding DNA: TGTGCCAGCAGCTTAAGGTACGGGACTAGTGGGGAGGATGAGCAGTTCTTC. This chain links TRBV6-2 or TRBV6-3 with TRBJ2-1; 8 bases fit TRBD2. Germline V gene sequence: CDR1 MNHEY, CDR2 SVGEGT. There are 17 residues in the CDR3. V gave up 6 bases and J gave up 8 bases; unmatched junction bases: 18.

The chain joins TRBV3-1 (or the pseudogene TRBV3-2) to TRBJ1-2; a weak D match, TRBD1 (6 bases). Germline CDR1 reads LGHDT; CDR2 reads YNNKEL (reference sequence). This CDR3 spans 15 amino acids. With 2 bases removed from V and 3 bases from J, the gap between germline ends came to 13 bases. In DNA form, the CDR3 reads TGTGCCAGCAGCCAATCCTTCGGGACACACTATGGCTACACCTTC. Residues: CASSQSFGTHYGYTF.

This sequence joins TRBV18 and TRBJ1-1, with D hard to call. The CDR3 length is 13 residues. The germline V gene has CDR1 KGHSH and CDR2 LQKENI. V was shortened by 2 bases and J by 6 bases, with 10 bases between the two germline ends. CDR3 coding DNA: TGTGCCAGCTCACCAGCCTATTTCGCTGAAGCTTTCTTT. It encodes CASSPAYFAEAFF.

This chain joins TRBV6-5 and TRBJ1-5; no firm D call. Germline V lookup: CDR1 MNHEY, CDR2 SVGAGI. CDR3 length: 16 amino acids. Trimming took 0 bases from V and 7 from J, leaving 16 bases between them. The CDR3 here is CASSYSYRGASQPQHF. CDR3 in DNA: TGTGCCAGCAGTTACTCGTACCGGGGTGCCAGCCAGCCCCAGCATTTT.

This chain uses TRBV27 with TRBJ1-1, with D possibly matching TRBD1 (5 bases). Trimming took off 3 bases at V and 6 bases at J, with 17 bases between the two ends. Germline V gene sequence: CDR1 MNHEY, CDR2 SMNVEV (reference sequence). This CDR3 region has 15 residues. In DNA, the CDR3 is TGTGCCAGCAGTTTGAGGCAGGGAGGTTTCCCTGAAGCTTTCTTT. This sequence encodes CASSLRQGGFPEAFF.

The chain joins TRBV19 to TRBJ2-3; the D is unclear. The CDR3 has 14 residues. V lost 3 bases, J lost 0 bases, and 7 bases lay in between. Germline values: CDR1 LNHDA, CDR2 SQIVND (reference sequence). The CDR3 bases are TGTGCCAGTAGTATTCGCGCTAGCACAGATACGCAGTATTTT. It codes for CASSIRASTDTQYF.

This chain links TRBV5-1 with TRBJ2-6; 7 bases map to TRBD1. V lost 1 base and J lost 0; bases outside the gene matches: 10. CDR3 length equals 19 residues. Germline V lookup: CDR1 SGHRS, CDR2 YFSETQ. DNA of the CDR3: TGCGCCAGCAGCTTGTGGGGGACAGACGTTTCCTCTGGGGCCAACGTCCTGACTTTC. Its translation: CASSLWGTDVSSGANVLTF.